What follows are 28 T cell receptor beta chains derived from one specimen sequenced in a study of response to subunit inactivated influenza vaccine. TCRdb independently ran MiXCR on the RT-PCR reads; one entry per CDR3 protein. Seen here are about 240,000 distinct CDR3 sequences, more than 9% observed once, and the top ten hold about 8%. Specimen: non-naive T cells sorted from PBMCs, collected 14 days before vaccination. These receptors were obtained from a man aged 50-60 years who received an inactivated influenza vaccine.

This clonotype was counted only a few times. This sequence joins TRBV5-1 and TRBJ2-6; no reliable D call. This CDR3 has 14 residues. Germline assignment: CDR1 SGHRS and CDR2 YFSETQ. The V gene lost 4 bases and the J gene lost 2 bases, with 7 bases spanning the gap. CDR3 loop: CASSGSPGANVLTF. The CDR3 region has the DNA TGCGCCAGCAGCGGGTCCCCTGGGGCCAACGTCCTGACTTTC.

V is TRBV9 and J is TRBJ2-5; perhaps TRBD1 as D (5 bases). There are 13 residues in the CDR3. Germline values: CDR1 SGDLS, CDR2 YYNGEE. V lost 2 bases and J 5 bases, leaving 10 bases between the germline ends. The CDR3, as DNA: TGTGCCAGCAGCGTCAGGGTTCGGGAGACCCAGTACTTC. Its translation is CASSVRVRETQYF.

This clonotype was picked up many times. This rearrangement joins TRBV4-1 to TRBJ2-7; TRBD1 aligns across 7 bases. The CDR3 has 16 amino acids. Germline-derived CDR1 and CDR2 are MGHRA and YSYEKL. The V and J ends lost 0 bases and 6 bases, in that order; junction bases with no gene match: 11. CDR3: CASSQEPGQTLSEQYF. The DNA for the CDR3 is TGCGCCAGCAGCCAAGAACCGGGACAGACCCTCAGCGAGCAGTACTTC.

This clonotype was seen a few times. The DNA of the CDR3 is TGCGCCAGCAGCTTAGAGAGCGGGGGGGCCGAAAATACGCAGTATTTT. This gives the protein CASSLESGGAENTQYF. The V and J genes are TRBV5-1 and TRBJ2-3, with TRBD2 identical over 10 bases. Losses at the gene ends were 2 bases for V and 7 bases for J; bases not matched to a gene: 10. This CDR3 is built from 16 residues. CDR1 and CDR2 from the germline V gene are SGHRS and YFSETQ.

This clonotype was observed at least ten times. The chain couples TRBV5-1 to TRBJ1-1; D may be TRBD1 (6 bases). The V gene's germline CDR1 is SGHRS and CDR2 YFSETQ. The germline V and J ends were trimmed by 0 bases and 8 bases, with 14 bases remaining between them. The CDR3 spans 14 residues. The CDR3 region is CASSLAGRTVEAFF. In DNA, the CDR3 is TGCGCCAGCAGCTTGGCTGGTAGGACAGTAGAAGCTTTCTTT.

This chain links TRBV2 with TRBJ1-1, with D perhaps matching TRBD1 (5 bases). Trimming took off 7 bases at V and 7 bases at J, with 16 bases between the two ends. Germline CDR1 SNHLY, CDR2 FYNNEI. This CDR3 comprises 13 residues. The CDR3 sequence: CASNPAGSDEAFF. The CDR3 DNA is TGTGCCAGCAATCCGGCAGGGTCGGATGAAGCTTTCTTT.

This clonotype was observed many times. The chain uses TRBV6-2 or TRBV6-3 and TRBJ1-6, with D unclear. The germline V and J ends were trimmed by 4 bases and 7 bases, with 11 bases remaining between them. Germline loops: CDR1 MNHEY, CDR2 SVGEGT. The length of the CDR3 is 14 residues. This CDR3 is CASSSPQENSPLHF. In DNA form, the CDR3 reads TGTGCCAGCAGTTCGCCCCAGGAGAATTCACCCCTCCACTTT.

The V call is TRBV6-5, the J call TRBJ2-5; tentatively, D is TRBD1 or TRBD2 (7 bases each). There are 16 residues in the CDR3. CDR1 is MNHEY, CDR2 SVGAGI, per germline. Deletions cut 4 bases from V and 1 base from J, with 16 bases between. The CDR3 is CASSFVQGGLQETQYF. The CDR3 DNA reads TGTGCCAGCAGTTTCGTCCAGGGGGGGCTCCAAGAGACCCAGTACTTC.

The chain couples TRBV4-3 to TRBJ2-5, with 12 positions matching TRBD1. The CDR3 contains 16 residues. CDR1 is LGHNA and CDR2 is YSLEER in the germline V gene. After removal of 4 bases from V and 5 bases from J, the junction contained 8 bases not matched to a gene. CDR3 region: CASSPQWDRGPETQYF. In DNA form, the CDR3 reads TGCGCCAGCAGCCCTCAGTGGGACAGGGGGCCGGAGACCCAGTACTTC.

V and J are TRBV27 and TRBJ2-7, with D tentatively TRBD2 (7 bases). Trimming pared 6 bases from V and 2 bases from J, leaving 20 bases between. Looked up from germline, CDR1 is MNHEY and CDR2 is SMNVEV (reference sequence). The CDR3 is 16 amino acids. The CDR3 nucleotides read TGTGCCAGCAGGCCCGAGGGAGGGGGAAGGGCCTACGAGCAGTACTTC. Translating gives CASRPEGGGRAYEQYF.

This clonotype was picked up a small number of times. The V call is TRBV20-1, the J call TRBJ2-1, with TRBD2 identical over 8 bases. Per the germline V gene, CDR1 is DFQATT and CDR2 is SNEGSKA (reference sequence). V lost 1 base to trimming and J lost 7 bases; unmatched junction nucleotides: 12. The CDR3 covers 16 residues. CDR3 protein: CSARANKRELGNEQFF. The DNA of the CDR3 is TGCAGTGCTAGAGCGAATAAGCGGGAGTTAGGGAATGAGCAGTTCTTC.

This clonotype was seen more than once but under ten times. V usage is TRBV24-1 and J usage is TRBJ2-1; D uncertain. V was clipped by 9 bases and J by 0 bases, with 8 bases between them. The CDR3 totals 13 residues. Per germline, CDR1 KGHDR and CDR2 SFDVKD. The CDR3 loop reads CATAGISYNEQFF. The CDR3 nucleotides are TGTGCCACCGCCGGAATCTCCTACAATGAGCAGTTCTTC.

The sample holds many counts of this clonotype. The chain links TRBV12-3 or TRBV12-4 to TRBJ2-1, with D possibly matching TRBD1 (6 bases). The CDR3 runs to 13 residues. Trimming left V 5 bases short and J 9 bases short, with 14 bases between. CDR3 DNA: TGTGCCAGCAGTCAGGACAGAGTCGGTGAGCAGTTCTTC. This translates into CASSQDRVGEQFF.

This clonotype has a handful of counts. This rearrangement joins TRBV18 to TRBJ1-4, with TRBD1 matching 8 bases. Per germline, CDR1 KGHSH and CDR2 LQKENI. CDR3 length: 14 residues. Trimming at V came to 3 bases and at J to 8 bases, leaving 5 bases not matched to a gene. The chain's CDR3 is CASSPTQGEEKLFF. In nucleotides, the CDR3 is TGTGCCAGCTCACCTACACAGGGGGAAGAAAAACTGTTTTTT.

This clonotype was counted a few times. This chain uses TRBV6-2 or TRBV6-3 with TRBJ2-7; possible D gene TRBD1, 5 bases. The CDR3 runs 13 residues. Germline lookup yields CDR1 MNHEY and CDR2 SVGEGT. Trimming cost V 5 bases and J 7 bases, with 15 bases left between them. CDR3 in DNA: TGTGCCAGCAGTCATCCGACGGCAGGGGAGCAGTACTTC. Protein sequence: CASSHPTAGEQYF.

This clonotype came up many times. In DNA form, the CDR3 reads TGTGCCAGCAGCTTAATCGCCCGGGAGCAGTTCTTC. This gives the protein CASSLIAREQFF. The rearrangement links TRBV7-2 to TRBJ2-1; no definite D call. Trimming stripped 2 bases from V and 10 bases from J, with 9 bases between. This CDR3 comprises 12 residues. Germline lookup yields CDR1 SGHTA and CDR2 FQGNSA.

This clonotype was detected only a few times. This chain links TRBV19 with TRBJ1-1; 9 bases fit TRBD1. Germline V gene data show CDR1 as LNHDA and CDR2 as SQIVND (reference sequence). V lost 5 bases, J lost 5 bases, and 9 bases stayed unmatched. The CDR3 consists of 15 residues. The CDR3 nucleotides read TGTGCCAGTAGTGCGGGACAGGGATTAAGGACTGAAGCTTTCTTT. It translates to CASSAGQGLRTEAFF. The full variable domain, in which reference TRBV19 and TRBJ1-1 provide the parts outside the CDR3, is DGGITQSPKYLFRKEGQNVTLSCEQNLNHDAMYWYRQDPGQGLRLIYYSQIVNDFQKGDIAEGYSVSREKKESFPLTVTSAQKNPTAFYLCASSAGQGLRTEAFFGQGTRLTVV.

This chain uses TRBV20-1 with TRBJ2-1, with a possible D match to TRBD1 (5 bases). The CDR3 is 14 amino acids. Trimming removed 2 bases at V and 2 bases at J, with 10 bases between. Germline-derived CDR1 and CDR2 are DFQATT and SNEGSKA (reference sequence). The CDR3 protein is CSARRGRTYNEQFF. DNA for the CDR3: TGCAGTGCTAGAAGGGGTCGAACCTACAATGAGCAGTTCTTC.

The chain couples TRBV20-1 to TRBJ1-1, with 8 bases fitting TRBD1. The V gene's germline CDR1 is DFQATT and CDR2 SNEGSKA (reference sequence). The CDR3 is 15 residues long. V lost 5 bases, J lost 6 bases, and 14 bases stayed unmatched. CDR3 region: CSAPQTDRGRPEAFF. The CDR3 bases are TGCAGTGCTCCCCAAACCGACAGGGGAAGGCCTGAAGCTTTCTTT.

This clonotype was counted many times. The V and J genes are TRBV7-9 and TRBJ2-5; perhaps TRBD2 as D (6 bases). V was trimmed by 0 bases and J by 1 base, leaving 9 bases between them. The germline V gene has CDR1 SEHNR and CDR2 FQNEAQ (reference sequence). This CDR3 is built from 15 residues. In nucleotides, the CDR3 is TGTGCCAGCAGCTTAGCGACGGGGGTCCAAGAGACCCAGTACTTC. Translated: CASSLATGVQETQYF.

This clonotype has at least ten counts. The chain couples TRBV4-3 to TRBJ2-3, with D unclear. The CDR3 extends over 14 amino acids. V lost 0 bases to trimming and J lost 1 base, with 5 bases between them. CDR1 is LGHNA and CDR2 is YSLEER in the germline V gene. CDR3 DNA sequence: TGCGCCAGCAGCCAAGATCGGGGCACAGATACGCAGTATTTT. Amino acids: CASSQDRGTDTQYF.

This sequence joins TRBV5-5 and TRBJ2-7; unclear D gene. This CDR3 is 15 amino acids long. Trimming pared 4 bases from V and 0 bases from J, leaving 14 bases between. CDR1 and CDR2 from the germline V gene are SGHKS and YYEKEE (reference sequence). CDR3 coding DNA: TGTGCCAGCAGCGGCCGGGCCGAGAGCTCCTACGAGCAGTACTTC. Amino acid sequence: CASSGRAESSYEQYF.

The chain's CDR3 is CSVIPLGLAGEADVNEQYF. As DNA, the CDR3 is TGCAGTGTTATCCCTCTCGGACTAGCGGGAGAGGCGGATGTAAACGAGCAGTACTTC. The gene calls are TRBV20-1 and TRBJ2-7; 13 nucleotides line up with TRBD2. This CDR3 is built from 19 residues. The trim removed 7 bases at V and 5 bases at J, leaving 23 bases unmatched. The germline CDR1 and CDR2 sequences are DFQATT and SNEGSKA (reference sequence).

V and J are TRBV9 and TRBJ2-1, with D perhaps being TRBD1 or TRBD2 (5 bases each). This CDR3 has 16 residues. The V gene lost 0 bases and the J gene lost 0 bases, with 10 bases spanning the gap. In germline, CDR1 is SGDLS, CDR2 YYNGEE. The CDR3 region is CASSVGGSSSYNEQFF. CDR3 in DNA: TGTGCCAGCAGCGTAGGGGGGAGCAGCTCCTACAATGAGCAGTTCTTC.

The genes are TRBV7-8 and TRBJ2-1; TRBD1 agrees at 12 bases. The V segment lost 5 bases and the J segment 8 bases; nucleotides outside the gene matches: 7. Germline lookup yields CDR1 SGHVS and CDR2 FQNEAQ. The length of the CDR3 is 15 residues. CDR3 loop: CASSPGTGGYYEQFF. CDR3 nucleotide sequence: TGTGCCAGCAGCCCCGGGACAGGGGGCTATTATGAGCAGTTCTTC.

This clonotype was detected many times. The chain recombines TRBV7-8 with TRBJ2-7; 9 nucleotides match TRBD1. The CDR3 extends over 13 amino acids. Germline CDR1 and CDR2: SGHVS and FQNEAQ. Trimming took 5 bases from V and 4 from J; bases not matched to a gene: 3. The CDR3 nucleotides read TGTGCCAGCAGCCGACAGGGGGGGTACGAGCAGTACTTC. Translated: CASSRQGGYEQYF.

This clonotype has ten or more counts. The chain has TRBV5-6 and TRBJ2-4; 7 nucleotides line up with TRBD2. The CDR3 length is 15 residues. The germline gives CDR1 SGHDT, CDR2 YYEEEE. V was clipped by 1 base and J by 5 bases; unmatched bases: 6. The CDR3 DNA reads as TGTGCCAGCAGCTTGTTTAGCCTAGCGGAAAACATTCAGTACTTC. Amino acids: CASSLFSLAENIQYF.

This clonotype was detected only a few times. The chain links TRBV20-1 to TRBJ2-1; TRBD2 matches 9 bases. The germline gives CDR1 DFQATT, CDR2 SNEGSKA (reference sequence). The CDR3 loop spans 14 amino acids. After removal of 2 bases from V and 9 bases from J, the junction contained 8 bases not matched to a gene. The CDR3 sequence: CSARTSSGIVEQFF. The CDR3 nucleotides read TGCAGTGCTAGAACGTCTAGCGGGATCGTTGAGCAGTTCTTC.